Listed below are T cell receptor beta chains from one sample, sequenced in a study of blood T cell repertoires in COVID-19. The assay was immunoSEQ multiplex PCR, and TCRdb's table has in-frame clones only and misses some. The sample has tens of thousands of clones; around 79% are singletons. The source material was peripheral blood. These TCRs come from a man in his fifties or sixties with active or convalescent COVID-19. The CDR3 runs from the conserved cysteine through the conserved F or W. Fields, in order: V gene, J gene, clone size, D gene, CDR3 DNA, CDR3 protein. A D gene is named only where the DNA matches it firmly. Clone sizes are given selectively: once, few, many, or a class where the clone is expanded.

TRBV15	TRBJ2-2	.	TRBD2	TGTGCCACGCAACTAGCGGGGGGGCCGAGCACCGGGGAGCTGTTTTTT	CATQLAGGPSTGELFF
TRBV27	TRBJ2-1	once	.	TGTGCCAGCAGTCCCCGATGGCCACCTGTCTACAATGAGCAGTTCTTC	CASSPRWPPVYNEQFF
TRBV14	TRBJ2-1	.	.	TGTGCCAGCAGCCAAGGGGGCTACTCCTACAATGAGCAGTTCTTC	CASSQGGYSYNEQFF
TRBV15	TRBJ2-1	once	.	TGTGCCACCAGCAGAAGACAGGATCGGGAGCAGTTCTTC	CATSRRQDREQFF
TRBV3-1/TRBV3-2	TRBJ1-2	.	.	TGTGCCAGCAGCCGAGCCGGGGAACATGGCTACACCTTC	CASSRAGEHGYTF
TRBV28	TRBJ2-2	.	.	TGTGCCAGCAGTTTCAGCCAGGCGAACACCGGGGAGCTGTTTTTT	CASSFSQANTGELFF
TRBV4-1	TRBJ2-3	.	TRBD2	TGCGCCAGCAGACATGTAGCGGGGGGAACCACAGATACGCAGTATTTT	CASRHVAGGTTDTQYF
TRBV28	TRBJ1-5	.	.	TGTGCCAGCACCCCCCCAGGGGACCAGCCCCAGCATTTT	CASTPPGDQPQHF
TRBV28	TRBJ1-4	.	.	TGTGCCAGCAGTTACAGGGTTGCAACTAATGAAAAACTGTTTTTT	CASSYRVATNEKLFF
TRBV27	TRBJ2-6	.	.	TGTGCCAGCAGTTCCTCCGAGGGGGCTGGGGCCAACGTCCTGACTTTC	CASSSSEGAGANVLTF
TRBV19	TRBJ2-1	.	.	TGTGCCAGTAGTAAGTTAACAGGAGATGAGCAGTTCTTC	CASSKLTGDEQFF
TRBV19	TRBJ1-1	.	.	TGTGCCAGTAGCCCTTTTGGCAGGACAGACGGACAAGCTTTCTTT	CASSPFGRTDGQAFF
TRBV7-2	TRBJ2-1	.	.	TGTGCCAGCAGCTATCAGGGTGTGGAGCAGTTCTTC	CASSYQGVEQFF
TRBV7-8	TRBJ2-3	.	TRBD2	TGTGCCAGCAGGCTCGGGGGGGGGACCGCAGATACGCAGTATTTT	CASRLGGGTADTQYF
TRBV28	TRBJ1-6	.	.	TGTGCCAGCAGTTTAGGTGGTGGTGGGAGCGAATATTCACCCCTCCACTTT	CASSLGGGGSEYSPLHF
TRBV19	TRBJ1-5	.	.	TGTGCCAGTAGTATCATCGCGGGGACTCAGCCCCAGCATTTT	CASSIIAGTQPQHF
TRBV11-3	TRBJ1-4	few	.	TGTGCCAGCAGCTTAGACCCGGTCGGGGTTGGTGAAAAACTGTTTTTT	CASSLDPVGVGEKLFF
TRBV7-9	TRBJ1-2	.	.	TGTGCCAGCAGTGGACAGAATTATGGCTACACCTTC	CASSGQNYGYTF
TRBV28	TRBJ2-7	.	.	TGTGCCAGCAGTTTTAACACCCGCTCCTACGAGCAGTACTTC	CASSFNTRSYEQYF
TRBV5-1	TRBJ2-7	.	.	TGCGCCAGCAGCTTGATTAGCGGCTCCTACGAGCAGTACTTC	CASSLISGSYEQYF
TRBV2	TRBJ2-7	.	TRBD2	TGTGCCAGCAGTGGGGGAGGGATCCTAGTCGAGCAGTACTTC	CASSGGGILVEQYF
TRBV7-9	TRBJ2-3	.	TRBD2	TGTGCCACCACTAGCGGGGGGTCCACAGATACGCAGTATTTT	CATTSGGSTDTQYF
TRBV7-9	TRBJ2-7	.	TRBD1	TGTGCCAGCAGCTCATGGGGGACAGGGAGTAGCGAGCAGTACTTC	CASSSWGTGSSEQYF
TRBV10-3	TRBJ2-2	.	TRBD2	TGTGCCATCAGTGTACTAGCGGGGACCGGGGAGCTGTTTTTT	CAISVLAGTGELFF
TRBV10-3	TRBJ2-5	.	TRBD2	TGTGCCACCCTCGGGGGACCGGGACTAGCGGGGGAGACCCAGTACTTC	CATLGGPGLAGETQYF
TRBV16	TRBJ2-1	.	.	TGTGCCAGCAGCCCCCAGGGCGGGGATCGCGAGCAGTTCTTC	CASSPQGGDREQFF
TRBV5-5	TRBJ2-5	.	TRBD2	TGTGCCAGCAGCCCGGGGGGGCAAGAGACCCAGTACTTC	CASSPGGQETQYF
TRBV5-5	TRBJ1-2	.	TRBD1	TGTGCCAGCAGCCGGACAGGGGGCGACTCTGGCTACACCTTC	CASSRTGGDSGYTF
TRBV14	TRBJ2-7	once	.	TGTGCCAGCAGCTTCGGACTCTCCTACGAGCAGTACTTC	CASSFGLSYEQYF
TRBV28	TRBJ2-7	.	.	TGTGCCAGCAAGGGGGATTTGATGGACGAGCAGTACTTC	CASKGDLMDEQYF
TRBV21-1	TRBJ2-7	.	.	TGTGCCAACAGGGACAGGGGGTACGAGCAGTACTTC	CANRDRGYEQYF
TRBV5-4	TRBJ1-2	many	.	TGTGCCAGCAGCTTCGGGTGGGTTAACTATGGCTACACCTTC	CASSFGWVNYGYTF
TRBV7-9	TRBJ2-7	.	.	TGTGCCAGCAGCTCGACTGATATCACCTACGAGCAGTACTTC	CASSSTDITYEQYF
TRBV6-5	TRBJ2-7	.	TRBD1	TGTGCCAGCAGCCGGGACAGGTCCGGCTACGAGCAGTACTTC	CASSRDRSGYEQYF
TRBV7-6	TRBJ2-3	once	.	TGTGCCAGCAGCCAAGGGTTTAGCGGCGATAGCACAGATACGCAGTATTTT	CASSQGFSGDSTDTQYF
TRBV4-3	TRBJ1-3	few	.	TGCGCCAGCAGCCAAGGCTATGGAAACACCATATATTTT	CASSQGYGNTIYF
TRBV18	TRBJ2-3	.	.	TGTGCCAGCTCACCGGTAGAGAACACAGATACGCAGTATTTT	CASSPVENTDTQYF
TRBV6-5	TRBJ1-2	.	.	TGTGCCAGCAGCAAAGCGACTAGGACACTCGTTGGCTACACCTTC	CASSKATRTLVGYTF
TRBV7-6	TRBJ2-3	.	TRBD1	TGTGCCAGCAGCTTAGGGCAGGGGGTTCTCACAGATACGCAGTATTTT	CASSLGQGVLTDTQYF
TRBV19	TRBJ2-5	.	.	TGTGCCAGTGGACCGACTAGTCCGTCAGAGACCCAGTACTTC	CASGPTSPSETQYF
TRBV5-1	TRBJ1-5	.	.	TGCGCCAGCAGCTTGTCAGGCAATCAGCCCCAGCATTTT	CASSLSGNQPQHF
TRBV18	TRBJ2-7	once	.	TGTGCCAGCTCACCAAACAGGGCCGGCTACGAGCAGTACTTC	CASSPNRAGYEQYF
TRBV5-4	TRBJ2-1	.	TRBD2	TGTGCCAGCAGCTTACCGGGACTAGCACTCAATGAGCAGTTCTTC	CASSLPGLALNEQFF
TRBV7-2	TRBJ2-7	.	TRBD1	TGTGCCAGCAGCTTATATGGGACAGGGGGCCTCTACGAGCAGTACTTC	CASSLYGTGGLYEQYF
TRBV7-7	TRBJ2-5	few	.	TGTGCCAGCAGCGCATACAGGGAGGAGACCCAGTACTTC	CASSAYREETQYF
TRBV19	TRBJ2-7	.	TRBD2	TGTGCCAGTAGTATAGAACTAGCGGGGGCCAGCTCCTACGAGCAGTACTTC	CASSIELAGASSYEQYF